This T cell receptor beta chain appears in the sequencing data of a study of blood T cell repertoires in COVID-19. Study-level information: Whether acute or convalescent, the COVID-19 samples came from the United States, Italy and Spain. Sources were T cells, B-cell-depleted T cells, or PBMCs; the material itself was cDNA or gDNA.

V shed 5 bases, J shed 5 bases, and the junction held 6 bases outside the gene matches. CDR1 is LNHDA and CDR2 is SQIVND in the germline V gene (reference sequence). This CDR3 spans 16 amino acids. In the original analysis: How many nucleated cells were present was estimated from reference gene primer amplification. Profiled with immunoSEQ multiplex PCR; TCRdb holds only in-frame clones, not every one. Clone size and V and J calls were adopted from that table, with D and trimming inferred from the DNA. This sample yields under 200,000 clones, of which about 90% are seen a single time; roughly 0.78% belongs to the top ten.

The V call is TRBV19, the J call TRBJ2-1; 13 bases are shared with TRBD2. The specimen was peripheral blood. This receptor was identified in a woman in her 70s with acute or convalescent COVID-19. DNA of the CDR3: TGTGCCAGTAGTTGGAAACTAGCGGGAGGGAACAATGAGCAGTTCTTC. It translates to CASSWKLAGGNNEQFF.